This T cell receptor beta chain was found in a study of blood T cell repertoires in COVID-19. At the level of the study: Material from acute and convalescent COVID-19 was sourced from the United States, Italy and Spain. Sources were T cells, B-cell-depleted T cells, or PBMCs; the material itself was cDNA or gDNA.

As processed by the authors: The assay estimated nucleated cells by amplifying reference gene primers. Profiling relied on immunoSEQ multiplex PCR, and the TCRdb table lists in-frame clones only, not all of them. V, J and clone size are those of that table, while D and trimming were read from the DNA. The sample consists of around 350,000 clones, more than 85% of them appearing once. There are 15 residues in the CDR3. V was cut by 4 bases and J by 5 bases, with 17 bases left in between. Germline V gene sequence: CDR1 MDHEN, CDR2 SYDVKM. The V call is TRBV28, the J call TRBJ2-5, with D tentatively TRBD1 (6 bases). Input material: peripheral blood. The clonotype originates from a human donor in a cohort sampled during active COVID-19. The CDR3 DNA reads TGTGCCAGCAGTTCCCCAGGGGCGGAGCGGGAGACCCAGTACTTC. Translated, it gives CASSSPGAERETQYF. Based on the CDR3 plus reference TRBV28 and TRBJ2-5, the full variable domain is DVKVTQSSRYLVKRTGEKVFLECVQDMDHENMFWYRQDPGLGLRLIYFSYDVKMKEKGDIPEGYSVSREKKERFSLILESASTNQTSMYLCASSSPGAERETQYFGPGTRLLVL.